The clone carrying this T cell receptor (beta chain) was counted once. This sample is drawn from a study of blood T cell repertoires in COVID-19. The length of the CDR3 is 12 residues. Germline values: CDR1 SNHLY, CDR2 FYNNEI. V lost 6 bases and J 0 bases, leaving 5 bases between the germline ends. Repertoires were generated with immunoSEQ multiplex PCR, while TCRdb's copy carries only in-frame clones and drops some. The sample records around 150,000 clones, roughly 80% being singletons. This sequence originates from a man between 65 and 85 years old with acute or convalescent COVID-19. The chain links TRBV2 to TRBJ1-2, with a tentative D call TRBD1 (5 bases). Sample: peripheral blood. The CDR3 DNA reads as TGTGCCAGCAGGGGGCCTAACTATGGCTACACCTTC. Translation gives CASRGPNYGYTF.